This T cell receptor beta chain was sequenced in a study of T cells in Graves' hyperthyroidism and ophthalmopathy. Study-wide context: Blood from the periphery was taken at initial diagnosis, before any treatment.

CDR3 length equals 15 residues. V was trimmed by 0 bases and J by 4 bases, leaving 13 bases between them. CDR1 and CDR2 from the germline V gene are SGDLS and YYNGEE. Researchers barred patients who had uncontrolled infection, other autoimmune disease, pregnancy or lactation. In making diagnoses, clinical symptoms, serum thyroxine and TRAb, thyroid ultrasound and orbital computed tomography were all used. RNA transcripts served as the template for amplifying TCR beta CDR3 regions. When the TCR CDR3 underwent first-round RT-PCR, the HTBI primer set was used. TCRdb re-analysed the multiplex PCR reads in MiXCR, keeping a single row per CDR3 protein. Of around 350,000 distinct CDR3 sequences listed, about 15% are singletons.

This sequence joins TRBV9 and TRBJ1-2; D not resolved. Sample: blood. The TCR originated in a woman in her sixties with Graves' ophthalmopathy. The CDR3 sequence is CASSVGAEPVYGYTF. The CDR3 region has the DNA TGTGCCAGCAGCGTAGGGGCGGAGCCGGTCTATGGCTACACCTTC.